These 9 T cell receptor beta chains originate from one sample sequenced in a study of shared clonotypes between healthy human individuals. Produced via immunoSEQ multiplex PCR; TCRdb's table is partial and in-frame only. Here the sample spans some 630,000 clones, roughly 70% being singletons. The sample taken for sequencing was memory CD4+ T cells sorted from blood. Subset given: CD45RA-negative fraction. The receptors here all came from a woman aged 25 to 45 in good health.

A single count supports this clone. The genes are TRBV15 and TRBJ2-1; possible D gene TRBD2, 6 bases. The CDR3 runs to 15 residues. V dropped 0 bases and J dropped 3 bases, with 9 bases sitting between them. CDR1 and CDR2 from the germline V gene are LNHNV and YYDKDF (reference sequence). The CDR3 loop reads CATSRDQTSYNEQFF. CDR3 DNA sequence: TGTGCCACCAGCAGAGATCAGACTAGCTACAATGAGCAGTTCTTC.

The chain links TRBV2 to TRBJ1-1; 7 nucleotides line up with TRBD1. CDR3 length: 14 amino acids. CDR1 SNHLY and CDR2 FYNNEI come from the germline V gene. With 6 bases clipped from V and 2 bases from J, the junction kept 6 bases outside the gene matches. This chain's CDR3 is CASRGQGDNTEAFF. In nucleotides, the CDR3 is TGTGCCAGCAGGGGGCAGGGGGACAACACTGAAGCTTTCTTT.

The J gene is TRBJ1-3, the V gene TRBV11-2; D gene unclear. The CDR3 sequence is 15 residues long. CDR1 SGHAT and CDR2 FQNNGV come from the germline V gene. The V end was cut by 3 bases, the J end by 0 bases, with 9 bases between. CDR3 sequence: CASSFGPLSGNTIYF. As DNA, the CDR3 is TGTGCCAGCAGCTTCGGTCCACTCTCTGGAAACACCATATATTTT.

This sequence joins TRBV7-8 and TRBJ1-1; 8 nucleotides align to TRBD1. CDR1 is SGHVS, CDR2 FQNEAQ, per germline. The length of the CDR3 is 14 residues. Trimming at V came to 0 bases and at J to 4 bases, leaving 1 base not matched to a gene. The CDR3 DNA reads as TGTGCCAGCAGCTTAGCACAGGGGGGCACTGAAGCTTTCTTT. Its protein product is CASSLAQGGTEAFF.

This clone has only a few counts. This same CDR3 is encoded by further DNA sequences in the sample. V and J are TRBV2 and TRBJ1-1; D is perhaps TRBD1 (6 bases). Per the germline V gene, CDR1 is SNHLY and CDR2 is FYNNEI. CDR3 length: 13 amino acids. Between the trimmed V and J ends, which lost 3 bases and 3 bases, there was a span of 8 bases. The CDR3 is CASSDRGYTEAFF. The CDR3 coding sequence is TGTGCCAGCAGTGACAGGGGATACACTGAAGCTTTCTTT.

About this clone itself: A clone one base away is much larger, so this may be a read error. The J gene is TRBJ1-5, the V gene TRBV2, with a weak D call TRBD1 (6 bases). The V gene lost 4 bases and the J gene lost 2 bases, with 9 bases spanning the gap. The CDR3 is made up of 14 amino acids. Germline V gene sequence: CDR1 SNHLY, CDR2 FYNNEI. The CDR3 nucleotides are TGTGCCAGCAGTGGGTCAGGGGGCAATCAGCCCCAGCATTTT. It yields the protein CASSGSGGNQPQHF.

Of note for this clone: The sample contains more than one DNA sequence encoding this CDR3. The chain links TRBV5-4 to TRBJ2-7; possibly TRBD2 for D (7 bases). Trimming pared 4 bases from V and 0 bases from J, leaving 14 bases between. Germline CDR1 is SGHNT and CDR2 is YYREEE (reference sequence). There are 15 residues in the CDR3. The CDR3 DNA is TGTGCCAGCAGCGGGGGGGCAGGGAGCTCCTACGAGCAGTACTTC. Translated: CASSGGAGSSYEQYF. Combining the CDR3 with reference TRBV5-4 and TRBJ2-7 gives the whole variable domain ETGVTQSPTHLIKTRGQQVTLRCSSQSGHNTVSWYQQALGQGPQFIFQYYREEENGRGNFPPRFSGLQFPNYSSELNVNALELDDSALYLCASSGGAGSSYEQYFGPGTRLTVT.

A single count supports this clone. The CDR3 DNA reads TGTGCCAGCAGTGGGCAGCTGAACACTGAAGCTTTCTTT. This gives the protein CASSGQLNTEAFF. The chain is built from TRBV2 and TRBJ1-1; D uncertain. V lost 4 bases and J 0 bases, leaving 6 bases between the germline ends. Looked up from germline, CDR1 is SNHLY and CDR2 is FYNNEI. The CDR3 is 13 residues long.

The CDR3 here is CASSAEVSDTIYF. The CDR3 DNA is TGTGCCAGCAGCGCAGAGGTCTCGGACACCATATATTTT. V gene TRBV9 combines with J gene TRBJ1-3; D is ambiguous. With 3 bases removed from V and 8 bases from J, the gap between germline ends came to 12 bases. The CDR3 sequence is 13 residues long. Germline CDR1 reads SGDLS; CDR2 reads YYNGEE.